The 8 T cell receptor beta chains below all came from one sample that was sequenced in a study of cytomegalovirus exposure and HLA in healthy donors. PCR used 60 Vbeta primers and 13 Jbeta primers. The table came from immunoSEQ multiplex PCR; TCRdb's copy has only in-frame clones and leaves some out. This sample carries 190,000 or so clones, 75% to 85% of them seen once, and the ten largest clones take about 0.63%. Material for sequencing was PBMCs. These receptors were obtained from a boy aged 5 to 17 in good health and CMV-seronegative.

This clone has more than one count but fewer than ten. The chain uses TRBV5-1 and TRBJ1-1; 8 bases line up with TRBD1. This CDR3 comprises 15 residues. The V and J ends lost 4 bases and 2 bases, in that order; junction bases with no gene match: 7. Germline V gene sequence: CDR1 SGHRS, CDR2 YFSETQ. CDR3 DNA: TGCGCCAGCAGCGCGGCCGACAGGGGAAACACTGAAGCTTTCTTT. This codes for CASSAADRGNTEAFF.

The chain uses TRBV15 and TRBJ2-7; the D gene is possibly TRBD1 (5 bases). Trimming took off 0 bases at V and 2 bases at J, with 17 bases between the two ends. The germline V gene encodes CDR1 LNHNV and CDR2 YYDKDF (reference sequence). The CDR3 contains 17 residues. This CDR3 is CATSRDPVRQRPYEQYF. The CDR3 DNA is TGTGCCACCAGCAGAGATCCGGTAAGACAGAGGCCCTACGAGCAGTACTTC.

The genes are TRBV7-6 and TRBJ2-3, with 8 bases aligning to TRBD1. Unmatched junction bases numbered 10, after V lost 5 bases and J lost 6 bases. The CDR3 runs 15 residues. The germline V gene encodes CDR1 SGHVS and CDR2 FNYEAQ. DNA for the CDR3: TGTGCCAGCAGCCCAGGACAGGGATATTTTGATACGCAGTATTTT. This sequence encodes CASSPGQGYFDTQYF.

The chain uses TRBV6-6 and TRBJ1-1, with a weak D call TRBD1 (5 bases). Germline V gives CDR1 MNHNY, CDR2 SVGAGI (reference sequence). Trimming pared 0 bases from V and 11 bases from J, leaving 19 bases between. The CDR3 has 15 residues. The CDR3 DNA reads as TGTGCCAGCAGTTACTCGACTCGGCCGGGGGGAGGCGCTTTCTTT. It specifies CASSYSTRPGGGAFF.

The V call is TRBV5-1, the J call TRBJ2-7; tentatively, D is TRBD2 (6 bases). Trimming took off 1 base at V and 1 base at J, with 12 bases between the two ends. Germline CDR1 is SGHRS and CDR2 is YFSETQ. This CDR3 has 15 amino acids. The CDR3 is CASSLIADRSYEQYF. The CDR3 nucleotides are TGCGCCAGCAGCTTGATAGCGGATCGATCCTACGAGCAGTACTTC.

This clone was recorded a few times. V is TRBV15 and J is TRBJ1-2, with TRBD1 identical over 7 bases. The length of the CDR3 is 17 residues. Trimming removed 0 bases from V and 7 bases from J; junction bases left unmatched: 14. CDR1 LNHNV and CDR2 YYDKDF come from the germline V gene (reference sequence). The CDR3 nucleotides are TGTGCCACCAGCAGAGATGGGAACACAGGGGTAGGGTCTGGCTACACCTTC. Translated, it gives CATSRDGNTGVGSGYTF.

The chain joins TRBV7-2 to TRBJ2-1; no reliable D call. Germline-derived CDR1 and CDR2 are SGHTA and FQGNSA. The CDR3 totals 15 residues. V shed 1 base and J shed 4 bases, with 11 bases lying between them. The CDR3: CASSLVPQNYNEQFF. The CDR3 nucleotides are TGTGCCAGCAGCTTAGTGCCCCAGAATTACAATGAGCAGTTCTTC.

J is TRBJ1-1 and V is TRBV7-2; D not certain. Germline V CDR1 and CDR2: SGHTA, FQGNSA. The CDR3 loop spans 16 amino acids. V lost 5 bases and J 0 bases, leaving 16 bases between the germline ends. The CDR3: CASSDSGPRMNTEAFF. The CDR3 nucleotides read TGTGCCAGCAGCGATTCGGGTCCCCGCATGAACACTGAAGCTTTCTTT.